Here is one TCR beta chain with its context. These data belong to a study of blood T cell repertoires in COVID-19. Overall study context: The study drew acute and convalescent COVID-19 samples from the United States, Italy and Spain. Nucleic acid was either cDNA or gDNA, and it came from T cells, B-cell-depleted T cells, or PBMCs.

The CDR3 totals 17 residues. V shed 0 bases and J 4 bases; nucleotides not matched to a gene: 4. Per the germline V gene, CDR1 is SEHNR and CDR2 is FQNEAQ (reference sequence). How the authors handled the data: The authors estimated nucleated cell counts from reference gene primer amplification. Profiling relied on immunoSEQ multiplex PCR, and the TCRdb table lists in-frame clones only, not all of them. The V and J calls and clone size are taken from that table; D and trimming were inferred from the DNA. The sample yields about 83,000 clones, around 84% seen once. This clonotype was sampled from a woman of 80 years or more in a cohort sampled during active or convalescent COVID-19. The source material was peripheral blood. This chain links TRBV7-9 with TRBJ2-3, with 13 bases fitting TRBD2. CDR3 residues: CASSLAGTSGISDTQYF. As DNA, the CDR3 is TGTGCCAGCAGCTTAGCCGGGACTAGCGGGATATCAGATACGCAGTATTTT.